This T cell receptor (beta chain) comes out of a study of T cell responses to AZD1222 COVID-19 vaccine. TCRdb keeps only in-frame clones here, not all; method: immunoSEQ multiplex PCR. The repertoire holds about 110,000 clones, roughly 90% seen once, with about 7.8% in the top ten. The CDR3 consists of 15 residues. V was pared by 1 base and J by 0 bases, with 7 bases between. Germline assignment: CDR1 LNHDA and CDR2 SQIVND (reference sequence). The material was peripheral blood, obtained on day 0 of AZD1222 vaccination. The TCR sequence derives from an adult in good health. The chain recombines TRBV19 with TRBJ1-5; no clear D. CDR3 sequence: CASSIVVYSNQPQHF. The CDR3 bases are TGTGCCAGTAGTATAGTCGTTTATAGCAATCAGCCCCAGCATTTT. The entire variable domain, with the rest obtained from reference TRBV19 and TRBJ1-5, is as follows: DGGITQSPKYLFRKEGQNVTLSCEQNLNHDAMYWYRQDPGQGLRLIYYSQIVNDFQKGDIAEGYSVSREKKESFPLTVTSAQKNPTAFYLCASSIVVYSNQPQHFGDGTRLSIL.